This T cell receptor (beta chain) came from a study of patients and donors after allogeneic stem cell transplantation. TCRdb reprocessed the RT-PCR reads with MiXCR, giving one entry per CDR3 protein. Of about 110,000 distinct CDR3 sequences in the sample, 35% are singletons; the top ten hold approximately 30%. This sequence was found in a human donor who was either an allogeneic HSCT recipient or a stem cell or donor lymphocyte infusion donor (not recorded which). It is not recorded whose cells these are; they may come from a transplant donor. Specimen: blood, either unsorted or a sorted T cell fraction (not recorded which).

The CDR3: CSAPGLAGVYNEQFF. The CDR3 DNA sequence: TGCAGTGCCCCAGGACTAGCGGGAGTGTACAATGAGCAGTTCTTC. V usage is TRBV20-1 and J usage is TRBJ2-1, with 13 bases that match TRBD2. V gave up 6 bases and J gave up 4 bases; unmatched junction bases: 6. The CDR3 is 15 residues long. The germline CDR1 and CDR2 sequences are DFQATT and SNEGSKA (reference sequence).